Listed here is a single T cell receptor (beta chain). Its antigen remains unidentified. This sample is part of a study of T cells in Graves' hyperthyroidism and ophthalmopathy. Study-wide results and limits: Clonotypes that were expanded in thyroid above 0.001 mostly appeared in blood too. Ophthalmopathy cases were set apart from stable hyperthyroidism by a 13 V-J model.

This CDR3 comprises 14 residues. V lost 4 bases to trimming and J lost 4 bases, with 13 bases between them. Germline V lookup: CDR1 MNHEY, CDR2 SVGEGT. The study based diagnoses on clinical symptoms, serum thyroxine and TRAb, thyroid ultrasound and orbital computed tomography. RNA transcripts provided the source from which TCR beta CDR3 regions were amplified. Initially, a first-round RT-PCR of the TCR CDR3 employed the HTBI primer set. TCRdb itself ran the multiplex PCR reads through MiXCR, one entry per CDR3 protein. The sample lists about 600,000 distinct CDR3 sequences; approximately 15% were seen once.

The receptor comes from a woman aged 18-29 years with Graves' ophthalmopathy. Source material: blood. The chain carries TRBV6-2 or TRBV6-3 and TRBJ1-2; no clear D gene. CDR3 DNA sequence: TGTGCCAGCAGTTGGAGGTCCGAGATCTATGGCTACACCTTC. This sequence encodes CASSWRSEIYGYTF.